A selection of T cell receptor beta chains follows, all from one sample in a study of blood T cell repertoires in COVID-19. Using immunoSEQ multiplex PCR, the repertoire was profiled, and TCRdb retains in-frame clones only, with some absent. The sample includes over 250,000 clones, around 89% of them seen just once. Input material: peripheral blood. These receptors originate from a man in his sixties who had recovered from COVID-19. Each CDR3 is given with its conserved first and last residue. The D gene is left open where the match is weak. Clone size appears in some rows only: once, few, many, or a class for an expanded clone.

J	V	size	D	DNA	CDR3
TRBJ1-2	TRBV6-5	NA	TRBD1	TGTGCCAGCAGCCCCGGACAGGGTGGCAACTATGGCTACACCTTC	CASSPGQGGNYGYTF
TRBJ2-1	TRBV19	NA	NA	TGTGCCAGTAGTGGCCATAATGAGCAGTTCTTC	CASSGHNEQFF
TRBJ1-2	TRBV6-5	few	TRBD1	TGTGCCAGCAGCTACGGCACAGGGGCTCATGGCTACACCTTC	CASSYGTGAHGYTF
TRBJ2-7	TRBV9	few	TRBD1	TGTGCCAGCAGCCCGACAGCGGGACAGGGGGTGATCGAGCAGTACTTC	CASSPTAGQGVIEQYF
TRBJ2-2	TRBV5-1	NA	TRBD2	TGCGCCAGCAGCTCGCGGGGGACTAGGGACACCGGGGAGCTGTTTTTT	CASSSRGTRDTGELFF
TRBJ2-5	TRBV7-9	NA	NA	TGTGCCAGCAGTTCTCTATGGGGGGGCCTCCAAGAGACCCAGTACTTC	CASSSLWGGLQETQYF
TRBJ2-7	TRBV6-5	NA	TRBD1	TGTGCCAGCAGGAAGGGACAGGGACCTGCCTACGAGCAGTACTTC	CASRKGQGPAYEQYF
TRBJ2-5	TRBV19	NA	TRBD2	TGTGCCAGTAGTACGCCCTCGAGCGGGGGGGGCCGAGAGACCCAGTACTTC	CASSTPSSGGGRETQYF
TRBJ2-2	TRBV6-1	NA	TRBD1	TGTGCCAGCAGTGCCAACAGGGGCGGGAACACCGGGGAGCTGTTTTTT	CASSANRGGNTGELFF
TRBJ2-1	TRBV20-1	once	NA	TGCAGTGCAACGGACAGAAGCGAGCAGTTCTTC	CSATDRSEQFF
TRBJ2-7	TRBV19	NA	NA	TGTGCCAGTAGCCTTACGTTAGACGGGTCCTACGAGCAGTACTTC	CASSLTLDGSYEQYF
TRBJ2-1	TRBV5-1	NA	TRBD2	TGCGCCAGCAGCTCCGGGACTAGCGGGGGGGTCTACAATGAGCAGTTCTTC	CASSSGTSGGVYNEQFF
TRBJ1-4	TRBV2	NA	TRBD1	TGTGCCAGCAGTATCGGGACAGGGAAAGAAAAACTGTTTTTT	CASSIGTGKEKLFF
TRBJ2-5	TRBV5-4	NA	TRBD1	TGTGCCAGCAGGTCAGGGGGCCGGGGAGAGACCCAGTACTTC	CASRSGGRGETQYF
TRBJ1-2	TRBV4-1	NA	NA	TGCGCCAGCAGCCAAGACGAGGGCAAGAGAGGCTACACCTTC	CASSQDEGKRGYTF
TRBJ1-1	TRBV6-6	NA	NA	TGTGCCAGCAGTTATAGTCAGGTGAACACTGAAGCTTTCTTT	CASSYSQVNTEAFF
TRBJ1-1	TRBV20-1	NA	NA	TGCAGTGCTATTGACAGGAACACTGAAGCTTTCTTT	CSAIDRNTEAFF
TRBJ2-7	TRBV14	NA	NA	TGTGCCAGCAGCCTCGCTCCCCTAAACTACGAGCAGTACTTC	CASSLAPLNYEQYF
TRBJ2-1	TRBV7-9	NA	TRBD2	TGTGCCAGCAGCCGTGCTAGCGGGGGGAATTTCTACAATGAGCAGTTCTTC	CASSRASGGNFYNEQFF
TRBJ2-3	TRBV30	once	NA	TGTGCCTGGGCACTCGGTGGGAGCGGGACGCAGTATTTT	CAWALGGSGTQYF
TRBJ2-3	TRBV19	NA	TRBD2	TGTGCCAGTAGTATAGGACTAGCGGGGGGGTCTAGCACAGATACGCAGTATTTT	CASSIGLAGGSSTDTQYF
TRBJ2-5	TRBV5-1	NA	TRBD2	TGCGCCACCCCCCGGGGGGTACCCCAAAAGACCCAGTACTTC	CATPRGVPQKTQYF
TRBJ2-5	TRBV2	NA	TRBD1	TGTGCCAGCCTGGGACAGACGGGCCAGTACTTC	CASLGQTGQYF
TRBJ1-5	TRBV19	NA	NA	TGTGCCAGTAGTGACCGGGACACCCATCAGCCCCAGCATTTT	CASSDRDTHQPQHF
TRBJ1-2	TRBV9	NA	NA	TGTGCCAGCAGCGTAGTGGGGGGAGATAACTATGGCTACACCTTC	CASSVVGGDNYGYTF
TRBJ2-7	TRBV7-8	NA	TRBD2	TGTGCCAGCAGCTTAGGGGCGGCTAGCGGGGTCTACGAGCAGTACTTC	CASSLGAASGVYEQYF
TRBJ1-2	TRBV7-9	NA	NA	TGTGCCAGCAGCTTAATTGAGGAGAACTATGGCTACACCTTC	CASSLIEENYGYTF
TRBJ2-1	TRBV6-5	NA	NA	TGTGCCAGCAGCTCCCGGGACACCCGTAGCAATGAGCAGTTCTTC	CASSSRDTRSNEQFF
TRBJ1-4	TRBV9	NA	NA	TGTGCCAGCAGCGTGGGAGCTAATGAAAAACTGTTTTTT	CASSVGANEKLFF
TRBJ2-1	TRBV7-9	NA	TRBD2	TGTGCCAGCAGCTCCCTTTTGGGGGGTAGGACTAGCTCCTACAATGAGCAGTTCTTC	CASSSLLGGRTSSYNEQFF
TRBJ2-3	TRBV11-2	NA	TRBD1	TGTGCCAGCAGCCTGCTGACAGGGGCATCCACAGATACGCAGTATTTT	CASSLLTGASTDTQYF
TRBJ1-2	TRBV9	NA	TRBD1	TGTGCCAGCAGCCGGGGACAGGGCGGCTACACCTTC	CASSRGQGGYTF
TRBJ2-1	TRBV11-2	few	NA	TGTGCCAGCAGCCACCAGCGGGTAAGGGGGGGTGAGCAGTTCTTC	CASSHQRVRGGEQFF
TRBJ2-1	TRBV23-1	NA	TRBD2	TGCGCCAACCTAGCGGGGGATCAAAATGAGCAGTTCTTC	CANLAGDQNEQFF
TRBJ2-5	TRBV3-1/TRBV3-2	NA	NA	TGTGCCAGCAGCCAAGGTGCAGGGGCGACGGAGACCCAGTACTTC	CASSQGAGATETQYF
TRBJ2-7	TRBV19	NA	NA	TGTGCCAGTAGTATAGGGCTAGCGAACGGGGACGAGCAGTACTTC	CASSIGLANGDEQYF
TRBJ1-2	TRBV28	NA	NA	TGTGCCAGCTTACGACCGGCGGGGGTTGGCTATGGCTACACCTTC	CASLRPAGVGYGYTF
TRBJ2-7	TRBV5-3	NA	TRBD1	TGTGCCAGAAGCCTCCGACAGGGCCACGAGCAGTACTTC	CARSLRQGHEQYF
TRBJ2-7	TRBV12-3/TRBV12-4	NA	NA	TGTGCCAGCAATTGGAACAGGGCAGACGAGCAGTACTTC	CASNWNRADEQYF
TRBJ2-3	TRBV7-2	NA	NA	TGTGCCAGCAGCTTAACCCAGGTTGATACGCAGTATTTT	CASSLTQVDTQYF
TRBJ2-7	TRBV19	NA	TRBD1	TGTGCCAGTAGTATAGGACAGGGGCCCAGAGACGAGCAGTACTTC	CASSIGQGPRDEQYF
TRBJ1-2	TRBV6-5	NA	NA	TGTGCCAGCAGTTACACCCAGGGGATGGATGGCTACACCTTC	CASSYTQGMDGYTF
TRBJ2-1	TRBV15	NA	TRBD1	TGTGCCACCAGCAGAGGGGGACAGCCCGAGCAGTTCTTC	CATSRGGQPEQFF
TRBJ1-4	TRBV24-1	few	TRBD1	TGTGCCACCAGTGAACCACAGGGGACGGGAGAAAAACTGTTTTTT	CATSEPQGTGEKLFF
TRBJ2-3	TRBV7-3	NA	NA	TGTGCCAGCAGCTTCGCCGGGGCAGGGGCAGATACGCAGTATTTT	CASSFAGAGADTQYF
TRBJ1-4	TRBV10-2	NA	NA	TGCGCCAGCAGTGAAGGGGAAGGGAGGCTGTTTTTT	CASSEGEGRLFF
TRBJ2-7	TRBV10-3	NA	NA	TGTGCCATCAGGGACGGACAAACCTACGAGCAGTACTTC	CAIRDGQTYEQYF
TRBJ2-7	TRBV12-1	NA	NA	TGTGCCAGCAGCTTGACGGGACAGGGACGTTACGAGCAGTACTTC	CASSLTGQGRYEQYF
TRBJ2-7	TRBV5-1	NA	TRBD2	TGCGCCAGCAGCTTGGCTAGCGGGGGGGACTACGAGCAGTACTTC	CASSLASGGDYEQYF
TRBJ1-5	TRBV4-1	NA	NA	TGCGCCAGCAGCCAAGGTTTTTTGACAGTCAATCAGCCCCAGCATTTT	CASSQGFLTVNQPQHF
TRBJ1-1	TRBV11-3	NA	NA	TGTGCCAGCAGCTTTGGGCAGGGGTCCACTGAAGCTTTCTTT	CASSFGQGSTEAFF
TRBJ1-1	TRBV19	NA	TRBD1	TGTGCCAGTAGACAAGGACAGGGAATGAACACTGAAGCTTTCTTT	CASRQGQGMNTEAFF
TRBJ2-3	TRBV19	NA	NA	TGTGCCAGTAGTATAGCTCGGGGGAGTATAACAGATACGCAGTATTTT	CASSIARGSITDTQYF
TRBJ1-3	TRBV30	NA	NA	TGTGCCTGGAGGGATCTGGGAGGGTTCGGAAACACCATATATTTT	CAWRDLGGFGNTIYF
TRBJ1-1	TRBV7-2	NA	NA	TGTGCCAGCAGCTTAGTGAGGGGGTCCCTTGGTGAAGCTTTCTTT	CASSLVRGSLGEAFF